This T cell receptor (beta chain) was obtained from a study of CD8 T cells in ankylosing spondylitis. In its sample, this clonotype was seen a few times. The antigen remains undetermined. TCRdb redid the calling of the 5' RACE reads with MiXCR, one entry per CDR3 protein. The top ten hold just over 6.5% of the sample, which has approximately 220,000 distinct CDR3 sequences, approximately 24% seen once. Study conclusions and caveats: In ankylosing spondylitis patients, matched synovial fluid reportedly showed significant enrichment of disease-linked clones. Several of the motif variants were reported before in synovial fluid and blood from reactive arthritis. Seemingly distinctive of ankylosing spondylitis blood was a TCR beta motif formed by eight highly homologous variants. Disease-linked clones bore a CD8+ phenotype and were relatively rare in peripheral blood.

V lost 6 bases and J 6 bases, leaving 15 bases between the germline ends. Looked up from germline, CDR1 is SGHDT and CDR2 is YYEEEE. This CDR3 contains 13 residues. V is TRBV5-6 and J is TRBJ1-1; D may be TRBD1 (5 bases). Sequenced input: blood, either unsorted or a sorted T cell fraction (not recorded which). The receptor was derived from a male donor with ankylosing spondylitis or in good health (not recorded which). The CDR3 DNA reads TGTGCCAGCAACGGAAGAGGGGTGCCTGAAGCTTTCTTT. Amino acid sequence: CASNGRGVPEAFF.